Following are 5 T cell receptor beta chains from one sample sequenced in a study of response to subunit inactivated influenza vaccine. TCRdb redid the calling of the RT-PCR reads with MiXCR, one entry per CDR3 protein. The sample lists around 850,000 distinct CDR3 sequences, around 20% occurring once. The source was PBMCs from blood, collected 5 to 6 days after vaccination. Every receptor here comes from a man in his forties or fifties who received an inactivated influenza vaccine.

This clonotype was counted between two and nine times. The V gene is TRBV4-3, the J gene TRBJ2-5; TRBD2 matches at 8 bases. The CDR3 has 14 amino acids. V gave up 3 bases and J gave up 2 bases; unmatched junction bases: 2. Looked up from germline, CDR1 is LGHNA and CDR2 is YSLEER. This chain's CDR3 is CASSQGLVQETQYF. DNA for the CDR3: TGCGCCAGCAGCCAGGGACTAGTTCAAGAGACCCAGTACTTC.

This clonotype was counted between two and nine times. This CDR3 is CASRNIRQNYGYTF. CDR3 DNA: TGTGCCAGCAGGAATATACGACAGAACTATGGCTACACCTTC. The chain uses TRBV11-2 and TRBJ1-2, with a weak D call TRBD1 (5 bases). Germline loops: CDR1 SGHAT, CDR2 FQNNGV. The length of the CDR3 is 14 residues. V lost 6 bases and J 2 bases, leaving 13 bases between the germline ends.

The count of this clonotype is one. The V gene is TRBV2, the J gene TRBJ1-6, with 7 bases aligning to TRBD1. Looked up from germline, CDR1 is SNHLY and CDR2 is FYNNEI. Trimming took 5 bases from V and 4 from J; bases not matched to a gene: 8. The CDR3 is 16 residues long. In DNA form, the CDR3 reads TGTGCCAGCAGTCGACGGGGGACAGCTTATAATTCACCCCTCCACTTT. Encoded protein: CASSRRGTAYNSPLHF.

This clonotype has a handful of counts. The CDR3 DNA sequence: TGCGCCAGCAGCCCGAGTAGGAACTCTGGGGCCAACGTCCTGACTTTC. Its protein product is CASSPSRNSGANVLTF. This rearrangement joins TRBV4-3 to TRBJ2-6; no clear D. CDR3 length equals 16 residues. Germline V gene lookup returns CDR1 LGHNA and CDR2 YSLEER. Between the trimmed V and J ends, which lost 4 bases and 0 bases, there was a span of 10 bases.

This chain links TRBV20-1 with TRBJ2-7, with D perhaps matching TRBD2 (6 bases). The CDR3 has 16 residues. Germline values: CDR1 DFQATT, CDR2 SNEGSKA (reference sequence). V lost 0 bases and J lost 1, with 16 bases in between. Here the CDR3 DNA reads TGCAGTGCTAGAGATAAGCTCCGGGACTTGTCCTACGAGCAGTACTTC. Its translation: CSARDKLRDLSYEQYF.